These T cell receptor beta chains were read from a single sample in a study of blood T cell repertoires in COVID-19. Here immunoSEQ multiplex PCR was the method, and the copy in TCRdb shows in-frame clones only, minus some. This table has roughly 150,000 clones, 70% to 80% appearing once. Sequencing was performed on peripheral blood. The receptors originated from a man between 60 and 75 years old who had recovered from COVID-19. Both conserved end residues are part of each CDR3. The order of the fields is V gene, CDR3 length, J gene, D gene, clone size, CDR3 protein, CDR3 DNA. The D gene is left open where the match is weak. A row's size may be missing; if present it is once, few, many or a size class.

v_gene: TRBV5-6
len: 15
j_gene: TRBJ1-2
d_gene: .
abundance: .
CDR3aa: CASSPNRVATSGYTF
CDR3nt: TGTGCCAGCAGCCCAAACAGGGTGGCGACCTCGGGCTACACCTTC

v_gene: TRBV7-3
len: 16
j_gene: TRBJ2-2
d_gene: .
abundance: .
CDR3aa: CASSHWTTPGTGELFF
CDR3nt: TGTGCCAGCAGCCATTGGACTACCCCTGGGACCGGGGAGCTGTTTTTT

v_gene: TRBV5-4
len: 13
j_gene: TRBJ1-2
d_gene: .
abundance: .
CDR3aa: CASSSTGPYGYTF
CDR3nt: TGTGCCAGCAGCTCCACAGGGCCCTATGGCTACACCTTC

v_gene: TRBV5-4
len: 12
j_gene: TRBJ2-7
d_gene: .
abundance: .
CDR3aa: CASSLDNHEQYF
CDR3nt: TGTGCCAGCAGCTTGGACAACCACGAGCAGTACTTC

v_gene: TRBV27
len: 14
j_gene: TRBJ1-5
d_gene: TRBD1
abundance: .
CDR3aa: CASSIRQGVTAQHF
CDR3nt: TGTGCCAGCAGTATTCGACAGGGGGTTACGGCCCAGCATTTT

v_gene: TRBV6-5
len: 15
j_gene: TRBJ2-3
d_gene: TRBD2
abundance: .
CDR3aa: CASSKGLAGTDTQYF
CDR3nt: TGTGCCAGCAGTAAGGGACTAGCGGGGACAGATACGCAGTATTTT

v_gene: TRBV18
len: 13
j_gene: TRBJ1-1
d_gene: .
abundance: .
CDR3aa: CASSLAGDTEAFF
CDR3nt: TGTGCCAGCTCACTTGCAGGGGACACTGAAGCTTTCTTT

v_gene: TRBV4-2
len: 17
j_gene: TRBJ2-5
d_gene: TRBD2
abundance: .
CDR3aa: CASSQGGLAGVQETQYF
CDR3nt: TGTGCCAGCAGCCAAGGAGGACTAGCGGGGGTTCAAGAGACCCAGTACTTC

v_gene: TRBV2
len: 13
j_gene: TRBJ2-7
d_gene: .
abundance: .
CDR3aa: CASSDRGKNEQYF
CDR3nt: TGTGCCAGCAGTGATCGGGGGAAGAACGAGCAGTACTTC

v_gene: TRBV11-2
len: 14
j_gene: TRBJ2-1
d_gene: TRBD2
abundance: medium-sized
CDR3aa: CASSLRGAGGEQFF
CDR3nt: TGTGCCAGCAGCTTGAGGGGGGCGGGGGGGGAGCAGTTCTTC

v_gene: TRBV3-1/TRBV3-2
len: 14
j_gene: TRBJ1-1
d_gene: .
abundance: .
CDR3aa: CASSQSRMNTEAFF
CDR3nt: TGTGCCAGCAGCCAATCGAGGATGAACACTGAAGCTTTCTTT

v_gene: TRBV19
len: 14
j_gene: TRBJ1-6
d_gene: .
abundance: .
CDR3aa: CASTGVIGNSPLHF
CDR3nt: TGTGCCAGTACCGGAGTGATTGGCAATTCACCCCTCCACTTT

v_gene: TRBV20-1
len: 18
j_gene: TRBJ2-5
d_gene: TRBD2
abundance: .
CDR3aa: CSASRLAGGQRVSETQYF
CDR3nt: TGCAGTGCTAGTAGACTAGCGGGGGGGCAAAGGGTTTCGGAGACCCAGTACTTC

v_gene: TRBV18
len: 15
j_gene: TRBJ2-3
d_gene: TRBD2
abundance: .
CDR3aa: CASSTNLAGTDTQYF
CDR3nt: TGTGCCAGCTCAACAAACCTAGCGGGCACAGATACGCAGTATTTT

v_gene: TRBV6-4
len: 13
j_gene: TRBJ1-1
d_gene: .
abundance: .
CDR3aa: CASSVEGDTEAFF
CDR3nt: TGTGCCAGCAGTGTTGAGGGGGACACTGAAGCTTTCTTT

v_gene: TRBV9
len: 18
j_gene: TRBJ2-2
d_gene: TRBD2
abundance: few
CDR3aa: CASSPTTSGRGNTGELFF
CDR3nt: TGTGCCAGCAGCCCAACGACTAGCGGGAGGGGTAACACCGGGGAGCTGTTTTTT

v_gene: TRBV11-3
len: 18
j_gene: TRBJ2-2
d_gene: TRBD2
abundance: .
CDR3aa: CASRYNRGTSGRIGELFF
CDR3nt: TGTGCCAGCAGATATAATCGGGGGACTAGCGGGAGAATCGGGGAGCTGTTTTTT

v_gene: TRBV28
len: 18
j_gene: TRBJ1-5
d_gene: .
abundance: .
CDR3aa: CASRGASGSHQINQPQHF
CDR3nt: TGTGCCAGCAGAGGGGCTAGTGGGTCCCATCAAATTAATCAGCCCCAGCATTTT